Listed below are T cell receptor beta chains from one sample, sequenced in a study of OX40 agonist ivuxolimab in advanced cancers. Sequenced by immunoSEQ multiplex PCR; TCRdb stores in-frame clones only, minus some. This table holds tens of thousands of clones, about 90% found once. The source was CD4+ or CD8+ T cells sorted from blood, collected in a trial of the OX40 agonist ivuxolimab. These receptor sequences come from an adult with an advanced solid tumor such as melanoma, head and neck, liver or kidney cancer. CDR3s include the opening cysteine and the closing phenylalanine or tryptophan. The D gene is left open where the match is weak. The size of a clone is reported for some rows only, either as once, few or many, or as a class for expanded clones.

V	D	size	J	DNA	CDR3
TRBV28	.	.	TRBJ2-7	TGTGCCAGCAACGAGAAATACGAGCAGTACTTC	CASNEKYEQYF
TRBV19	TRBD1	.	TRBJ1-6	TGTGCCAGTAGGAGGACAGGCGCTTATAATTCACCCCTCCACTTT	CASRRTGAYNSPLHF
TRBV7-2	.	.	TRBJ2-3	TGTGCCAGCAGCTTTACCGGTTGGCAGTATTTT	CASSFTGWQYF
TRBV20-1	TRBD1	.	TRBJ1-2	TGCAGTGCAAGGACAGGGGAAGGCTACACCTTC	CSARTGEGYTF
TRBV6-1	.	.	TRBJ1-2	TGTGCCAGCAGTCCCCAGGTGGACTATGGCTACACCTTC	CASSPQVDYGYTF
TRBV2	.	once	TRBJ2-3	TGTGCCAGCAGTGAAGCCCCCCTAGGTACGCAGTATTTT	CASSEAPLGTQYF
TRBV28	.	.	TRBJ1-2	TGTGCCAGCAGTTCGGCAGGGGTCTATGGCTACACCTTC	CASSSAGVYGYTF
TRBV27	.	.	TRBJ2-5	TGTGCCAGCAGTTTATTGCGGTCAGGATGGCAGACCCAGTACTTC	CASSLLRSGWQTQYF
TRBV7-9	.	.	TRBJ2-7	TGTGCCAGCAGCCTATCCTCGGACGAGCGGTACTTC	CASSLSSDERYF
TRBV11-3	.	.	TRBJ2-3	TGTGCCAGCAGCTTAGATGGGCAGGGCCCAGATACGCAGTATTTT	CASSLDGQGPDTQYF
TRBV27	.	once	TRBJ1-2	TGTGCCAGCAGTTTTAGAGGGTACGATGGCTACACCTTC	CASSFRGYDGYTF
TRBV6-4	TRBD2	.	TRBJ2-5	TGTGCCAGCAGTCCCCGGGGGGGGGAGACCCAGTACTTC	CASSPRGGETQYF
TRBV4-2	TRBD2	.	TRBJ2-7	TGTGCCAGCAGCCCCCGACTAGCGGGGGAGCACGAGCAGTACTTC	CASSPRLAGEHEQYF
TRBV7-2	TRBD1	.	TRBJ1-1	TGTGCCAGCAGCTTACAGGGACAGGAGGCGGCTTTCTTT	CASSLQGQEAAFF
TRBV11-2	.	.	TRBJ1-1	TGTGCCAGCAGCTCGGGTGGGGGGACAACACCCCGGGGGATCTTT	CASSSGGGTTPRGIF
TRBV30	.	.	TRBJ2-1	TGTGCCTGGACCTCTCTGGACCTCTACAATGAGCAGTTCTTC	CAWTSLDLYNEQFF
TRBV7-2	.	.	TRBJ2-1	TGTGCCAGCAGCTTAGAACGGTCGCAGTACAATGAGCAGTTCTTC	CASSLERSQYNEQFF
TRBV7-2	.	few	TRBJ2-5	TGTGCCAGCAGCTTAAAGGGGAGCAAGACCCAGTACTTC	CASSLKGSKTQYF
TRBV6-5	TRBD1	.	TRBJ1-2	TGTGCCAGCAGTTACCCCACAGGGGATGGCTACACCTTC	CASSYPTGDGYTF
TRBV7-3	TRBD2	once	TRBJ2-2	TGTGCCGGGGGGACTAGCGCGACCGGGGAGCTGTTTTTT	CAGGTSATGELFF
TRBV10-3	TRBD1	.	TRBJ2-5	TGTGCCATCAGTAAGGGACAGACGAAACAAGAGACCCAGTACTTC	CAISKGQTKQETQYF
TRBV28	.	.	TRBJ2-3	TGTGCCAGCAGTTTAAGGGGGGCCCACACAGATACGCAGTATTTT	CASSLRGAHTDTQYF
TRBV7-9	.	.	TRBJ2-3	TGTGCCAGCAGCTTAGGCCGGGGCACAGATACGCAGTATTTT	CASSLGRGTDTQYF
TRBV5-1	TRBD2	.	TRBJ2-1	TGCGCCAGCACCCTCCTCCCGGGACTAGCGGGAGGAGATGAGCAGTTCTTC	CASTLLPGLAGGDEQFF
TRBV4-1	.	once	TRBJ1-1	TGCGCCAGCAGCCAAGTAGGGCGGGTGAACACTGAAGCTTTCTTT	CASSQVGRVNTEAFF
TRBV27	.	.	TRBJ2-5	TGTGCCAGCAGTTTACACTCTGAGACCCAGTACTTC	CASSLHSETQYF
TRBV29-1	.	.	TRBJ1-1	TGCAGCGGAGCGGGGAATAGTAACACTGAAGCTTTCTTT	CSGAGNSNTEAFF
TRBV6-1	.	.	TRBJ1-4	TGTGCCAGCAGTGGATACACAGGCCGTGGATATGAAAAACTGTTTTTT	CASSGYTGRGYEKLFF
TRBV7-8	TRBD1	.	TRBJ1-1	TGTGCCAGCAGCCGGGACAGGGCGAACACTGAAGCTTTCTTT	CASSRDRANTEAFF
TRBV2	.	.	TRBJ2-6	TGTGCCAGCCCACAGGGTGAGGCCAACGTCCTGACTTTC	CASPQGEANVLTF
TRBV19	.	.	TRBJ1-5	TGTGCCAGTAGTAGCCCCTCCGGCAGGGGCGTTTATAGCAATCAGCCCCAGCATTTT	CASSSPSGRGVYSNQPQHF
TRBV9	.	.	TRBJ2-7	TGTGCCAGCAGCGCCCAGGGGCTACCGACCTACGAGCAGTACTTC	CASSAQGLPTYEQYF
TRBV28	.	once	TRBJ1-2	TGTGCCAGCAGTTTCAGGGTTGGCTATGGCTACACCTTC	CASSFRVGYGYTF
TRBV19	.	.	TRBJ1-2	TGTGCCAGTAGTACACAGGGAGGCCATGGCTACACCTTC	CASSTQGGHGYTF
TRBV2	.	.	TRBJ2-3	TGTGCCAGCAAAGGGGGGAGCACAGATACGCAGTATTTT	CASKGGSTDTQYF
TRBV4-1	.	.	TRBJ1-2	TGCGCCAGCAGTCCTGAGACTCGACAGCAGCCTTATTATGGCTACACCTTC	CASSPETRQQPYYGYTF
TRBV29-1	TRBD1	.	TRBJ2-5	TGCAGCGAGATTCCAGGGGGACAAGAGACCCAGTACTTC	CSEIPGGQETQYF
TRBV11-2	.	.	TRBJ1-1	TGTGCCAGCAGCTTAGATAAGGACAGTATCCTTTCCTCCCAACCCACTGAAGCTTTCTTT	CASSLDKDSILSSQPTEAFF
TRBV7-2	TRBD1	.	TRBJ1-2	TGTGCCAGCAGCTTAAGACAGGGGGGAGGCTACACCTTC	CASSLRQGGGYTF
TRBV5-6	TRBD1	.	TRBJ2-1	TGTGCCAGCAGCTTGTGGGGGACAGGGATTTACAATGAGCAGTTCTTC	CASSLWGTGIYNEQFF
TRBV11-2	.	.	TRBJ2-7	TGTGCCAGCAGCTCCGTGGGGGGCCCGGCCGAGCAGTACTTC	CASSSVGGPAEQYF
TRBV28	.	.	TRBJ1-6	TGTGCCAGCAGCCGCTTCGATAGATCACCCCTCCACTTT	CASSRFDRSPLHF